The clone carrying this T cell receptor (beta chain) occurred a few times. The CDR3 is made up of 13 amino acids. Per germline, CDR1 SNHLY and CDR2 FYNNEI. The V segment lost 8 bases and the J segment 8 bases; nucleotides outside the gene matches: 8. These data come from a study of blood T cell repertoires in COVID-19. Study in general: Researchers got acute and convalescent COVID-19 samples from the United States, Italy and Spain. The analysed material was cDNA or gDNA that came from T cells, B-cell-depleted T cells, or PBMCs.

Original processing notes: Amplifying reference gene primers gave estimates of nucleated cell counts. Using immunoSEQ multiplex PCR, the repertoire was profiled, and TCRdb retains in-frame clones only, with some absent. V, J and clone size reflect that table, while D and trimming were determined from the DNA. The table has tens of thousands of clones, about 90% seen once. This clonotype originated in a woman aged 70-85 years with acute or convalescent COVID-19. The V call is TRBV2, the J call TRBJ1-2, with TRBD1 matching over 10 bases. The sample comprised peripheral blood. The CDR3 loop is CASGDRGFGGYTF. The CDR3 DNA reads as TGTGCCAGCGGGGACAGGGGATTTGGCGGCTACACCTTC.